These 20 T cell receptor beta chains came from one sample sequenced in a study of OX40 agonist ivuxolimab in advanced cancers. TCRdb's copy holds only in-frame clones and misses some; the assay was immunoSEQ multiplex PCR. The repertoire holds around 20,000 clones, with 75% to 90% as singletons. This material consisted of CD4+ or CD8+ T cells sorted from blood, taken in a trial of the OX40 agonist ivuxolimab. These receptors came from an adult with an advanced solid tumor such as melanoma, head and neck, liver or kidney cancer.

This chain links TRBV27 with TRBJ1-1, with a possible D match to TRBD1 (5 bases). V was clipped by 5 bases and J by 4 bases, with 11 bases between them. Per the germline V gene, CDR1 is MNHEY and CDR2 is SMNVEV (reference sequence). There are 13 residues in the CDR3. CDR3 coding DNA: TGTGCCAGCAGTCAACGAAGGGGCACTGAAGCTTTCTTT. As protein: CASSQRRGTEAFF.

The chain joins TRBV4-1 to TRBJ2-1; D is ambiguous. Germline V lookup: CDR1 MGHRA, CDR2 YSYEKL. The CDR3 is 16 amino acids. V lost 1 base, J lost 3 bases, and 13 bases lay in between. The CDR3: CASSQASHSDYNEQFF. In DNA form, the CDR3 reads TGCGCCAGCAGCCAAGCGTCACACAGCGACTACAATGAGCAGTTCTTC.

The rearrangement joins TRBV7-9 to TRBJ2-2; 8 bases are a match to TRBD2. The V gene end was trimmed by 5 bases and the J gene end by 4 bases; junction bases not matched to a gene: 6. Germline V gives CDR1 SEHNR, CDR2 FQNEAQ (reference sequence). The CDR3 length is 15 residues. The CDR3 sequence is CASSPIAGLTGELFF. The CDR3 region has the DNA TGTGCCAGCAGCCCTATAGCGGGACTCACCGGGGAGCTGTTTTTT.

V usage is TRBV4-2 and J usage is TRBJ2-7; TRBD1 matches 8 bases. J gave up 2 bases and V 1 base, and 4 bases lay outside the gene matches. The germline V gene has CDR1 LGHNA and CDR2 YNFKEQ. The CDR3 has 15 amino acids. The CDR3 sequence is CASSQGRQGTYEQYF. The CDR3 DNA reads TGTGCCAGCAGCCAAGGTAGACAGGGGACCTACGAGCAGTACTTC.

The chain joins TRBV5-1 to TRBJ1-1; no firm D call. Germline CDR1 SGHRS, CDR2 YFSETQ. This CDR3 spans 14 amino acids. With 4 bases removed from V and 1 base from J, the gap between germline ends came to 11 bases. CDR3 loop: CASSLRTENTEAFF. CDR3 coding DNA: TGCGCCAGCAGCCTCAGGACCGAGAACACTGAAGCTTTCTTT.

There are a few counts of this clone. The chain recombines TRBV4-1 with TRBJ1-5, with a weak D call TRBD1 (5 bases). The V and J ends lost 3 bases and 4 bases respectively, with 13 bases between them. Germline loops: CDR1 MGHRA, CDR2 YSYEKL. The CDR3 covers 15 residues. The DNA for the CDR3 is TGCGCCAGCAGCCAGGGCCAGGGAGGAAATCAGCCCCAGCATTTT. It encodes CASSQGQGGNQPQHF.

This chain joins TRBV6-5 and TRBJ2-7; D call uncertain. V lost 2 bases and J lost 2, with 7 bases in between. In germline, CDR1 is MNHEY, CDR2 SVGAGI. The CDR3 extends over 13 amino acids. CDR3 in DNA: TGTGCCAGCAGTTACGGGAAAACCTACGAGCAGTACTTC. Translating it yields CASSYGKTYEQYF.

This rearrangement joins TRBV2 to TRBJ1-5; 12 positions agree with TRBD1. Germline V gene lookup returns CDR1 SNHLY and CDR2 FYNNEI. Trimming at V came to 6 bases and at J to 6 bases, leaving 6 bases not matched to a gene. This CDR3 contains 15 residues. The CDR3 here is CASRAGTGGGQPQHF. CDR3 sequence (DNA): TGTGCCAGCAGGGCCGGGACAGGGGGCGGTCAGCCCCAGCATTTT.

The V and J genes are TRBV27 and TRBJ1-1; D unresolved. Trimming left V 5 bases short and J 6 bases short, with 13 bases between. The CDR3 contains 13 residues. The V gene's germline CDR1 is MNHEY and CDR2 SMNVEV (reference sequence). In DNA form, the CDR3 reads TGTGCCAGCAGTCCCACACAGTGGGCTGAAGCTTTCTTT. Encoded protein: CASSPTQWAEAFF.

The V and J genes are TRBV9 and TRBJ2-4; TRBD1 matches at 8 bases. The CDR3 is made up of 16 amino acids. With 3 bases clipped from V and 0 bases from J, the junction kept 5 bases outside the gene matches. Germline values: CDR1 SGDLS, CDR2 YYNGEE. This CDR3 is CASSGGQALAKNIQYF. The CDR3, as DNA: TGTGCCAGCAGCGGGGGACAGGCCCTAGCCAAAAACATTCAGTACTTC.

The sample holds one count of this clone. This CDR3 reads CASSQEGQWAEAFF. The CDR3 nucleotides read TGCGCCAGCAGCCAAGAAGGGCAATGGGCTGAAGCTTTCTTT. V gene TRBV4-1 combines with J gene TRBJ1-1; D call uncertain. This CDR3 comprises 14 residues. Germline V gene lookup returns CDR1 MGHRA and CDR2 YSYEKL. The V end lost 0 bases, the J end lost 6 bases, and 11 bases lay between the germline ends.

The chain couples TRBV5-1 to TRBJ2-3; 7 nucleotides line up with TRBD1. The CDR3 has 17 residues. Germline V gene sequence: CDR1 SGHRS, CDR2 YFSETQ. V was pared by 2 bases and J by 1 base, with 10 bases of the junction left unmatched. CDR3 sequence (DNA): TGCGCCAGCAGCTTTGATACCACAGGGGTCGGCACAGATACGCAGTATTTT. Protein: CASSFDTTGVGTDTQYF.

The chain links TRBV11-2 to TRBJ1-3; D gene unclear. CDR1 and CDR2 from the germline V gene are SGHAT and FQNNGV. The V and J ends lost 6 bases and 4 bases respectively, with 4 bases between them. The length of the CDR3 is 11 residues. Here the CDR3 reads CASRLGNTIYF. DNA of the CDR3: TGTGCCAGCAGGCTCGGAAACACCATATATTTT.

The CDR3: CASSSPDLRYEQYF. As DNA, the CDR3 is TGTGCCAGCAGCTCGCCGGACTTGAGGTACGAGCAGTACTTC. This sequence joins TRBV7-9 and TRBJ2-7; D perhaps matches TRBD2 (5 bases). CDR3 length equals 14 residues. Trimming removed 4 bases from V and 4 bases from J, with 14 bases in between. Per the germline V gene, CDR1 is SEHNR and CDR2 is FQNEAQ (reference sequence). Full variable domain (rest looked up from reference TRBV7-9 and TRBJ2-7): DTGVSQNPRHKITKRGQNVTFRCDPISEHNRLYWYRQTLGQGPEFLTYFQNEAQLEKSRLLSDRFSAERPKGSFSTLEIQRTEQGDSAMYLCASSSPDLRYEQYFGPGTRLTVT.

This clone was counted between two and nine times. The V and J genes are TRBV6-5 and TRBJ2-7; D is perhaps TRBD1 (6 bases). This CDR3 has 14 amino acids. Trimming pared 5 bases from V and 3 bases from J, leaving 14 bases between. Germline V gene lookup returns CDR1 MNHEY and CDR2 SVGAGI. The CDR3 loop reads CASSEALGGYEQYF. Written as DNA, the CDR3 is TGTGCCAGCAGTGAGGCTCTAGGGGGCTACGAGCAGTACTTC.

The V call is TRBV7-2, the J call TRBJ2-3; D not certain. V was trimmed by 5 bases and J by 0 bases, leaving 9 bases between them. The V gene's germline CDR1 is SGHTA and CDR2 FQGNSA. There are 14 residues in the CDR3. The CDR3 DNA reads as TGTGCCAGCAGCCCTCGAATTAGCACAGATACGCAGTATTTT. This sequence encodes CASSPRISTDTQYF.

As to this clone: It is unclear where the CDR3 begins or ends on the DNA, so no DNA is shown, and the CDR3 is as TCRdb lists it. This chain joins TRBV6-1 and TRBJ1-2. CDR1 and CDR2 (germline): MNHNS, SASEGT. The CDR3 is 13 amino acids long, termini counted. CDR3 residues: CATSSRGSYGCTF.

The chain links TRBV14 to TRBJ2-7, with D tentatively TRBD2 (5 bases). The V end lost 6 bases, the J end lost 5 bases, and 17 bases lay between the germline ends. The CDR3 loop spans 14 amino acids. Germline-derived CDR1 and CDR2 are SGHDN and FVKESK. The CDR3 DNA is TGTGCCAGCAGTTCGGACTCGTCTAGGGACGAGCAGTACTTC. It translates to CASSSDSSRDEQYF.

This chain links TRBV13 with TRBJ1-1; no definite D call. CDR3 length: 12 amino acids. Germline V gene sequence: CDR1 PRHDT, CDR2 FYEKMQ (reference sequence). V was trimmed by 8 bases and J by 7 bases, leaving 14 bases between them. The CDR3 sequence is CASGLGGNEAFF. For the CDR3, the DNA is TGTGCCAGCGGTCTGGGAGGAAATGAAGCTTTCTTT.

The rearrangement uses TRBV28 and TRBJ2-3; the D is unclear. V lost 5 bases, J lost 2 bases, and 8 bases lay in between. Germline values: CDR1 MDHEN, CDR2 SYDVKM. CDR3 length: 13 amino acids. This chain's CDR3 is CASSAGTTDTQYF. The CDR3 region has the DNA TGTGCCAGCAGTGCAGGAACCACAGATACGCAGTATTTT.